These 21 T cell receptor beta chains were all obtained from the same sample, sequenced in a study of tumor T cells in aggressive B-cell lymphoma. Libraries were prepared by immunoSEQ multiplex PCR; TCRdb keeps only in-frame clonotypes and omits some of them. The table has some 7,800 clones, roughly four fifths seen once. Sequenced material: tumor tissue. These receptors came from an adult with diffuse large B cell lymphoma.

This chain uses TRBV7-3 with TRBJ1-2, with a possible D match to TRBD1 (6 bases). Germline V lookup: CDR1 SGHTA, CDR2 FQGTGA. The V gene lost 1 base and the J gene lost 5 bases, with 11 bases spanning the gap. CDR3 length equals 14 residues. The CDR3 coding sequence is TGTGCCAGCAGCTTAAGGGGGACAATTTATGGCTACACCTTC. Its translation: CASSLRGTIYGYTF. Complete variable domain (other parts from reference TRBV7-3 and TRBJ1-2): GAGVSQTPSNKVTEKGKYVELRCDPISGHTALYWYRQSLGQGPEFLIYFQGTGAADDSGLPNDRFFAVRPEGSVSTLKIQRTERGDSAVYLCASSLRGTIYGYTFGSGTRLTVV.

The V and J genes are TRBV6-1 and TRBJ2-5; 7 positions agree with TRBD2. This CDR3 is built from 14 residues. Germline trimming cut 3 bases from V and 3 bases from J; bases unmatched to any gene: 4. Germline V gives CDR1 MNHNS, CDR2 SASEGT. The CDR3 sequence is CASSDRDYEETQYF. In DNA, the CDR3 is TGTGCCAGCAGTGACCGGGACTACGAAGAGACCCAGTACTTC.

CDR3 coding DNA: TGTGCCAGCACCCTTCCGGGACAGGGTTACGAGCAGTACTTC. Protein: CASTLPGQGYEQYF. The rearrangement links TRBV28 to TRBJ2-7; TRBD1 matches at 9 bases. CDR3 length: 14 residues. V shed 7 bases and J 4 bases; nucleotides not matched to a gene: 8. CDR1 is MDHEN and CDR2 is SYDVKM in the germline V gene.

This rearrangement joins TRBV30 to TRBJ2-6; D may be TRBD1 (5 bases). Trimming pared 4 bases from V and 0 bases from J, leaving 7 bases between. The CDR3 has 14 amino acids. CDR1 is GTSNPN, CDR2 SVGIG, per germline (reference sequence). The CDR3 loop reads CAWTGISGANVLTF. The CDR3 region has the DNA TGTGCCTGGACAGGGATCTCTGGGGCCAACGTCCTGACTTTC.

The V and J genes are TRBV19 and TRBJ1-5, with D unclear. The CDR3 length is 16 residues. V lost 2 bases to trimming and J lost 0 bases, with 11 bases between them. Germline assignment: CDR1 LNHDA and CDR2 SQIVND (reference sequence). CDR3 bases: TGTGCCAGTAGTATAACCCGCGGGTATAGCAATCAGCCCCAGCATTTT. Translated, it gives CASSITRGYSNQPQHF.

The rearrangement uses TRBV4-2 and TRBJ2-1, with a possible D match to TRBD2 (6 bases). The CDR3 is made up of 12 amino acids. Germline values: CDR1 LGHNA, CDR2 YNFKEQ. V lost 8 bases and J lost 6, with 11 bases in between. CDR3 protein: CASGTSGNEQFF. The CDR3 region has the DNA TGTGCCAGCGGGACTTCGGGCAATGAGCAGTTCTTC.

The count of this clone is one. The chain employs TRBV7-9 and TRBJ1-1, with D possibly matching TRBD1 (6 bases). The CDR3 totals 16 residues. The V and J ends lost 7 bases and 3 bases respectively, with 21 bases between them. Germline V gene sequence: CDR1 SEHNR, CDR2 FQNEAQ (reference sequence). The CDR3 is CASTSLGGALDTEAFF. DNA of the CDR3: TGTGCCAGCACTTCCCTAGGGGGGGCATTGGACACTGAAGCTTTCTTT.

The sample holds one count of this clone. The rearrangement joins TRBV5-6 to TRBJ1-2; D may be TRBD1 (6 bases). Trimming removed 7 bases from V and 8 bases from J, with 12 bases in between. The CDR3 sequence is 11 residues long. Germline V CDR1 and CDR2: SGHDT, YYEEEE. The CDR3 here is CASLGGRGYTF. DNA of the CDR3: TGTGCCAGCCTTGGGGGCAGGGGCTACACCTTC.

The genes are TRBV11-2 and TRBJ2-5; D is unclear. The end of the DNA aligns better with TRBJ2-7, so the J call may be wrong. Germline lookup yields CDR1 SGHAT and CDR2 FQNNGV. The CDR3 sequence is 15 residues long. The CDR3 bases are TGTGCCAGCACCTCGTCCGGGTCGTATTCCTACGAGCAGTACTTC. Protein: CASTSSGSYSYEQYF.

J is TRBJ2-7 and V is TRBV19; a possible D gene is TRBD1 (7 bases). From germline, CDR1 is LNHDA and CDR2 SQIVND (reference sequence). Trimming pared 5 bases from V and 3 bases from J, leaving 11 bases between. The CDR3 is 13 amino acids. CDR3 protein: CASSGGGVYEQYF. The DNA for the CDR3 is TGTGCCAGTAGTGGAGGGGGCGTCTACGAGCAGTACTTC.

This clone was detected a few times. The chain recombines TRBV5-1 with TRBJ1-4; 9 bases are a match to TRBD1. This CDR3 is built from 15 residues. Germline CDR1 is SGHRS and CDR2 is YFSETQ. Trimming cost V 4 bases and J 7 bases; bases outside gene matches: 8. CDR3 amino acids: CASSNVQGAREKLFF. DNA of the CDR3: TGCGCCAGCAGCAACGTACAGGGGGCTCGTGAAAAACTGTTTTTT.

The rearrangement uses TRBV9 and TRBJ2-3, with 8 bases aligning to TRBD1. CDR3 length equals 17 residues. Germline CDR1 reads SGDLS; CDR2 reads YYNGEE. V gave up 1 base and J gave up 1 base; unmatched junction bases: 8. The CDR3 bases are TGTGCCAGCAGCGTACGCCAGGGGGCAGTAGGCACAGATACGCAGTATTTT. As protein: CASSVRQGAVGTDTQYF.

The chain carries TRBV15 and TRBJ2-1; TRBD1 agrees at 9 bases. Germline values: CDR1 LNHNV, CDR2 YYDKDF (reference sequence). Trimming removed 4 bases from V and 9 bases from J; junction bases left unmatched: 16. The CDR3 sequence is 17 residues long. The CDR3 reads CATSIAVGQGSSGEQFF. The CDR3 DNA is TGTGCCACCAGCATCGCGGTGGGACAGGGTTCTTCGGGTGAGCAGTTCTTC. Drawing the rest from reference TRBV15 and TRBJ2-1, the complete variable domain is DAMVIQNPRYQVTQFGKPVTLSCSQTLNHNVMYWYQQKSSQAPKLLFHYYDKDFNNEADTPDNFQSRRPNTSFCFLDIRSPGLGDTAMYLCATSIAVGQGSSGEQFFGPGTRLTVL.

With regard to this clone: The junction departs from germline at one end; a sequencing error may be responsible. The chain is built from TRBV9 and TRBJ1-5; the D gene is possibly TRBD1 (6 bases). Per the germline V gene, CDR1 is SGDLS and CDR2 is YYNGEE. The CDR3 has 15 residues. The CDR3 nucleotides are TGTGCCAACAGCTCCGGGACACATAGCAATCAGCCCCAGCATTTT. This sequence encodes CANSSGTHSNQPQHF.

This chain links TRBV5-6 with TRBJ2-5; D is possibly TRBD2 (6 bases). Germline CDR1 SGHDT, CDR2 YYEEEE. This CDR3 has 17 residues. Trimming cost V 1 base and J 5 bases, with 21 bases left between them. CDR3 sequence reads: CASSLRREPFFGETQYF. In nucleotides, the CDR3 is TGTGCCAGCAGCTTGCGACGGGAGCCTTTTTTTGGGGAGACCCAGTACTTC.

The chain combines TRBV6-6 with TRBJ2-7; TRBD1 is a possible D gene (5 bases). The V end lost 4 bases, the J end lost 1 base, and 8 bases lay between the germline ends. The CDR3 runs to 13 residues. Germline V CDR1 and CDR2: MNHNY, SVGAGI (reference sequence). The CDR3 is CASSSRQSYEQYV. CDR3 nucleotide sequence: TGTGCCAGCAGTTCCAGACAGTCCTACGAGCAGTACGTC.

The chain employs TRBV5-1 and TRBJ2-3, with TRBD2 identical over 9 bases. CDR3 length equals 17 residues. Germline V gene lookup returns CDR1 SGHRS and CDR2 YFSETQ. J was trimmed by 0 bases and V by 1 base; bases with no gene match: 6. The CDR3 is CASSLPSGTTSTDTQYF. The CDR3 nucleotides read TGCGCCAGCAGCTTGCCTAGCGGGACTACTAGCACAGATACGCAGTATTTT.

The gene calls are TRBV6-5 and TRBJ2-1; D may be TRBD2 (5 bases). This CDR3 comprises 11 residues. Trimming removed 7 bases from V and 5 bases from J, with 6 bases in between. Germline V CDR1 and CDR2: MNHEY, SVGAGI. The CDR3 protein is CASNGDNEQFF. The CDR3 nucleotides are TGTGCCAGCAACGGGGACAATGAGCAGTTCTTC.

V and J are TRBV9 and TRBJ2-3; TRBD2 agrees at 9 bases. CDR3 size: 17 residues. From germline, CDR1 is SGDLS and CDR2 YYNGEE. The ends lost 4 bases at V and 6 bases at J; junction bases unmatched: 15. The CDR3 here is CASSTYSAGGPGDTQYF. The CDR3 DNA sequence: TGTGCCAGCAGCACCTACTCTGCGGGGGGGCCGGGGGATACGCAGTATTTT.

This chain connects TRBV9 to TRBJ2-7; 9 positions match TRBD2. Germline V CDR1 and CDR2: SGDLS, YYNGEE. The CDR3 is 16 amino acids. V shed 0 bases, J shed 3 bases, and the junction held 7 bases outside the gene matches. CDR3 sequence reads: CASSVVPSGTGYEQYF. CDR3 coding DNA: TGTGCCAGCAGCGTAGTACCTAGCGGGACTGGCTACGAGCAGTACTTC. Filled out from reference TRBV9 and TRBJ2-7, the complete variable domain reads DSGVTQTPKHLITATGQRVTLRCSPRSGDLSVYWYQQSLDQGLQFLIQYYNGEERAKGNILERFSAQQFPDLHSELNLSSLELGDSALYFCASSVVPSGTGYEQYFGPGTRLTVT.

The J gene is TRBJ2-2, the V gene TRBV7-9, with 8 positions matching TRBD1. In germline, CDR1 is SEHNR, CDR2 FQNEAQ (reference sequence). The CDR3 is 16 amino acids. The V and J ends lost 5 bases and 4 bases, in that order; junction bases with no gene match: 9. CDR3 in DNA: TGTGCCAGCAGCAACCCAGGGGGCGCCGGCACCGGGGAGCTGTTTTTT. Amino acid sequence: CASSNPGGAGTGELFF.